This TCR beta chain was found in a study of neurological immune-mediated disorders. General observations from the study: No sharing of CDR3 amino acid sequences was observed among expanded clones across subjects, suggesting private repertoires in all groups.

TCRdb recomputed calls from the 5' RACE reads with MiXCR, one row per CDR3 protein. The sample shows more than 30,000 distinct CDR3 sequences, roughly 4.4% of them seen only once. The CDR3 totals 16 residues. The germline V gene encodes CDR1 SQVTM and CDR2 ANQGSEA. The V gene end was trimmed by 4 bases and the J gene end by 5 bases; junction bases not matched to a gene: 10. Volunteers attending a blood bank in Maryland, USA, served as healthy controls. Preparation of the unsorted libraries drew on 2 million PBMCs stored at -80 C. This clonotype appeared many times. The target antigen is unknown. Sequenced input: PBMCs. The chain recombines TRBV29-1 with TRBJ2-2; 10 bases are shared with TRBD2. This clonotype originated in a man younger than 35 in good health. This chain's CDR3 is CSVVESGGASTGELFF. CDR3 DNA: TGCAGCGTTGTTGAAAGCGGGGGGGCCTCAACCGGGGAGCTGTTTTTT.